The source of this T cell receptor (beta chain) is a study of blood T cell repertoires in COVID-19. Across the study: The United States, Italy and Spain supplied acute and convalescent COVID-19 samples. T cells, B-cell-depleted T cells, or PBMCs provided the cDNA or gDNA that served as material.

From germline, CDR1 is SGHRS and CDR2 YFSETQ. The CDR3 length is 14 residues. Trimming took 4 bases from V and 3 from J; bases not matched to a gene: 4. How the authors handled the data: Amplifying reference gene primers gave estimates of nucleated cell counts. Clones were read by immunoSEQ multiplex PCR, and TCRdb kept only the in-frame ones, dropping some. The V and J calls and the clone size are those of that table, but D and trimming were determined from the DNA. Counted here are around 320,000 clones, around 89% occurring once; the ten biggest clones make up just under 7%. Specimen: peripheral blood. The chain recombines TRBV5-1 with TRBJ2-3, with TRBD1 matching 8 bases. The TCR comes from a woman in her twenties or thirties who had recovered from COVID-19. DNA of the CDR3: TGCGCCAGCAGCACGACAGGGGATACAGATACGCAGTATTTT. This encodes CASSTTGDTDTQYF.